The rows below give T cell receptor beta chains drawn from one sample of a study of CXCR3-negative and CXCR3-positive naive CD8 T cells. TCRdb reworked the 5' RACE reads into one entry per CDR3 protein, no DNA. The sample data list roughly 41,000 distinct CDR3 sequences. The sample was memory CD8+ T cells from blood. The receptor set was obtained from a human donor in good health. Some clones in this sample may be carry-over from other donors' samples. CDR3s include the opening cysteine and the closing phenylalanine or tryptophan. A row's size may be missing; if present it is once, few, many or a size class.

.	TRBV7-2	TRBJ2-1	CASSILGGDYNEQFF
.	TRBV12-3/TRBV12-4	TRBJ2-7	CASSWGTYEQYF
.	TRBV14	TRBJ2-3	CASSPMDYSTQYF
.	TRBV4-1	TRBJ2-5	CASSQDRDYTEETQYF
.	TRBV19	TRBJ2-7	CASSIPGLLYEQYF
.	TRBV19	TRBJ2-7	CASSTGQGPHEQYF
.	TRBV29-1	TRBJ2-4	CSVGDLGRNIQYF
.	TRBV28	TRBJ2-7	CASSYRGLNSYEQYF
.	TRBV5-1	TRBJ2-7	CASSLGGVFSYEQYF
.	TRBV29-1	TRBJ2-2	CSVGAGGLNTGELFF
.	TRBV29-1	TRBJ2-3	CSVEDPDRIEDTQYF
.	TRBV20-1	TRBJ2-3	CSAQGVQRGGLLSTDTQYF
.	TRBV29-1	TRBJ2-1	CSVEGPPDRYNEQFF
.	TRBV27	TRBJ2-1	CASSSPGTSGNEQFF
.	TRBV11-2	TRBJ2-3	CASSSGGATDTQYF
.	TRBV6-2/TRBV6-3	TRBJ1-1	CASSYTTGTGNERENTEAFF
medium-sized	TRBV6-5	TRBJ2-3	CASSYSGNRGISTDTQYF
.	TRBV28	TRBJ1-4	CASSRATNEKLFF
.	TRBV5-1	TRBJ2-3	CASSPPASTDTQYF
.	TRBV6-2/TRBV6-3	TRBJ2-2	CASSYSDRGHDTGELFF
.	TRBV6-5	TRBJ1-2	CASSYTGFSNYGYTF
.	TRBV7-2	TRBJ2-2	CASSESVAGGPIISGELFF
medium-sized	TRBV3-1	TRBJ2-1	CASSQERDPGSAGTYNEQFF
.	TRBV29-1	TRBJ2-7	CSVEDASPEQYF
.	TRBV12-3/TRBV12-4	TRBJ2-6	CASSPRGPGANVLTF
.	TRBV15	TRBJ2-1	CATSRERNSYNEQFF
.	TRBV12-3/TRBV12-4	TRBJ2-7	CASRGRSYEQYF
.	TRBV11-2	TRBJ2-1	CASSSPVVAGASDEQFF
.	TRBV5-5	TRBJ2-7	CASSFPSSYEQYF
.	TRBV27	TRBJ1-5	CARRVRGYNSNQPQHF
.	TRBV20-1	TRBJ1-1	CSARVGGKDTEAFF
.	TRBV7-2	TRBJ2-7	CASSFSHEQYF
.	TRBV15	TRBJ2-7	CATSRFPESSSYEQYF
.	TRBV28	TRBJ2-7	CASSYRTASYEQYF
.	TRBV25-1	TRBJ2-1	CASSESRGSLNEQFF
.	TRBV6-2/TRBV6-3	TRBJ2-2	CASSYLMRQGWTGELFF
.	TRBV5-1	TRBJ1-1	CASLQGTIPNTEAFF
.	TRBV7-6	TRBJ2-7	CASSLEGGPKQYF
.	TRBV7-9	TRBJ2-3	CASSLRTGTKSTDTQYF
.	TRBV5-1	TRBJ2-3	CASSLERGGSTFTDTQYF
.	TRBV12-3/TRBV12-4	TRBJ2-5	CASSFSTGLAEETQYF
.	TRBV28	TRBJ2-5	CASTLGTSGETQYF
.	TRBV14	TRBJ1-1	CASSLRTAGTEAFF
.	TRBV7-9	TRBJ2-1	CASSPGAGGGNEQFF
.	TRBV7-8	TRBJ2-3	CASSLVHLAGGSRDTQYF
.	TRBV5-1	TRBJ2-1	CASSLEASGGLAYNEQFF
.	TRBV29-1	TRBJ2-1	CSVGGRASEQFF
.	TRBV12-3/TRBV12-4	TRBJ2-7	CASSLTGHNSYEQYF
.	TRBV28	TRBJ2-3	CASSPRNGFYFGLPTDTQYF
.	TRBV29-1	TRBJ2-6	CSVAGTERSGANVLTF
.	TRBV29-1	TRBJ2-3	CSAEPGTGLTDTQYF
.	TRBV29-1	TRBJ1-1	CSVYGKQGQQNTEAFF
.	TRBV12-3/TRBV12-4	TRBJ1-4	CASSFQGASGEKLFF
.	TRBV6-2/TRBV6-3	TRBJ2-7	CASSYTQGGSYEQYF
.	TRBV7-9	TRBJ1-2	CASSLQTNFYGYTF
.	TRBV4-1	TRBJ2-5	CASSQDVEERETQYF
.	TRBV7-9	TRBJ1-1	CASSLVIREAFF